This T cell receptor (beta chain) was identified in a study of beta chain features in type 1 diabetes. Study conclusions and caveats: A moderate, significant TCRB CDR3 shortening appeared in type 1 diabetes across four CD4+ subsets.

Note on this clone: Its target is not known.

The V and J ends lost 10 bases and 1 base respectively, with 14 bases between them. This CDR3 has 14 amino acids. CDR1 LNHDA and CDR2 SQIVND come from the germline V gene (reference sequence). Expressed TCRB transcripts were sequenced after all isolated RNA was converted to cDNA. Method: immunoSEQ multiplex PCR; TCRdb's copy keeps in-frame clones and lacks some. The sample has approximately 150,000 clones, about 13% seen once. The clonotype originates from a man between 18 and 29 years old with type 1 diabetes. Sequencing input: central memory CD4+ T cells from blood. V and J are TRBV19 and TRBJ2-1; D might be TRBD2 (6 bases). The CDR3 sequence is CATNYGTSYNEQFF. The CDR3 nucleotides read TGTGCCACCAACTACGGGACTTCCTACAATGAGCAGTTCTTC.